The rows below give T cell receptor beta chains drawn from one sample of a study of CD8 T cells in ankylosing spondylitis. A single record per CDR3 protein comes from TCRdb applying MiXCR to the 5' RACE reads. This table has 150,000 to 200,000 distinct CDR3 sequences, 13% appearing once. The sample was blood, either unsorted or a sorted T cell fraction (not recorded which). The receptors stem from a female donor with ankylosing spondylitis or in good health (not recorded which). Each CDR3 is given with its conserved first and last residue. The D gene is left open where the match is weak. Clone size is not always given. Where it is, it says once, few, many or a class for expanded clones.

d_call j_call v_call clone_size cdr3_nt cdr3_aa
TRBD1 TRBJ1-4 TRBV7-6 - TGTGCCAGCAGCCTACGACAGGGGACATCTAATGAAAAACTGTTTTTT CASSLRQGTSNEKLFF
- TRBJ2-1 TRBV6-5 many TGTGCCAGCAGCCCTATGATAGGTGAGCAGTTCTTC CASSPMIGEQFF
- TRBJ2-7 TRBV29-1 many TGCAGCGTCCGCCCGGGGACTCCCTACGAGCAGTACTTC CSVRPGTPYEQYF
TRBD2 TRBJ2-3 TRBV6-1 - TGTGCCAGCAGTCGTCTAGCGGGAGAGAGAGGTACGCAGTATTTT CASSRLAGERGTQYF
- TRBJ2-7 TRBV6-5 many TGTGCCAGCAGCCCTGGGTCCTCCTACGAGCAGTACTTC CASSPGSSYEQYF
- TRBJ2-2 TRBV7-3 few TGTGCCAGCAGCTTCGCCGACACCGGGGAGCTGTTTTTT CASSFADTGELFF
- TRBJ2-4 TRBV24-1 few TGTGCCACCAGTGCCCCCGGACCTGGGAACATTCAGTACTTC CATSAPGPGNIQYF
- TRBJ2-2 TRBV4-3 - TGCGCCAGCAGCCAACAGGCCTCCGGTCCCACCGGGGAGCTGTTTTTT CASSQQASGPTGELFF
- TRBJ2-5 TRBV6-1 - TGTGCCAGCAGTGACAGACAGGCTCAAGAGACCCAGTACTTC CASSDRQAQETQYF
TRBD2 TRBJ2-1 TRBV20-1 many TGCAGTGCCCCAACCGGGACTACCAATGAGCAGTTCTTC CSAPTGTTNEQFF
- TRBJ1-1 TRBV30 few TGTGCCTGGTCTCTTACGGACACTGAAGCTTTCTTT CAWSLTDTEAFF
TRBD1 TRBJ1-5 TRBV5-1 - TGCGCCAGCAGCTGGGGACAGGGGGCCAATCAGCCCCAGCATTTT CASSWGQGANQPQHF
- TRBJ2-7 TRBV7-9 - TGTGCCAGCAGCCCCCCCCCGGCGAAAGGCGAGCAGTACTTC CASSPPPAKGEQYF
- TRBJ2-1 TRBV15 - TGTGCCACCAGGACCGGGACACGTAATGAGCAGTTCTTC CATRTGTRNEQFF
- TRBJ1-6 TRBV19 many TGTGCCAGTACAGGGACCTATAATTCACCCCTCCACTTT CASTGTYNSPLHF
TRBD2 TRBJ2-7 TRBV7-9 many TGTGCCAGCAGCTTTAGTGAGGCGGGAGTCAACTTC CASSFSEAGVNF
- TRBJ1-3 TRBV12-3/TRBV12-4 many TGTGCCAGCTGGAGGGGGGAGTCTGGAAACACCATATATTTT CASWRGESGNTIYF
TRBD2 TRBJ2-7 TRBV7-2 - TGTGCCAGCAGCCCCGGGACTAGCGGGATCCTCGAGCAGTACTTC CASSPGTSGILEQYF
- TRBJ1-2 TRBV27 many TGTGCCAGCAGTTTCGCGCCACCTAACTATGGCTACACCTTC CASSFAPPNYGYTF
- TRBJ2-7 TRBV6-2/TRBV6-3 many TGTGCCAGCAATGCAGTCCCCTACGAGCAGTACTTC CASNAVPYEQYF
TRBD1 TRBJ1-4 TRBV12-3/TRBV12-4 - TGTGCTAGCAGTTCCCCCCAGACAGGGGAGACTGAAAAACTGTTTTTT CASSSPQTGETEKLFF
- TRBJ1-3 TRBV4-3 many TGCGCCAGCAGCCAAGATGGGGGATCTGGAAACACCATATATTTT CASSQDGGSGNTIYF
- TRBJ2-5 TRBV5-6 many TGTGCCAGCAGCGCAGCTTTGACCAGTGCCCTTTTCCAAGAGACCCAGTACTTC CASSAALTSALFQETQYF
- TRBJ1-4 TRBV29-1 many TGCAGCGTCCTCCAGGGTAAAGCTAATGAAAAACTGTTTTTT CSVLQGKANEKLFF
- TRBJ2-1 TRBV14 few TGTGCCAGCAGCCAAGAAATCTACTCCTACAATGAGCAGTTCTTC CASSQEIYSYNEQFF
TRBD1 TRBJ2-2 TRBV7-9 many TGTGCCAGCAGCTACATAGTCGGGACAGCCAACACCGGGGAGCTGTTTTTT CASSYIVGTANTGELFF
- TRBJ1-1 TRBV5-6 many TGTGCCAGCAGCCCCTGGGACCGAGCGAACACTGAAGCTTTCTTT CASSPWDRANTEAFF
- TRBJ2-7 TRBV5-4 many TGTGCCAGCAGCTTGGGACAGGAGACTATCTACGAGCAGTACTTC CASSLGQETIYEQYF
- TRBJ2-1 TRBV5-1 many TGCGCCAGCAGCGTGCGAGTCCTCAATGAGCAGTTCTTC CASSVRVLNEQFF
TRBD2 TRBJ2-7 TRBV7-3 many TGTGCCAGCAGCTTAAAGCGGGAGAGTCCTTCATACGAGCAGTACTTC CASSLKRESPSYEQYF
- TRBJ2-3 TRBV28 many TGTGCCAGCAGCTATGTAGCGGAGTCTAGCACAGATACGCAGTATTTT CASSYVAESSTDTQYF